The rows below give T cell receptor beta chains drawn from one sample of a study of T cells after yellow fever vaccination. From the 5' RACE reads, TCRdb called clonotypes with MiXCR, one entry per CDR3 protein. The sample consists of fewer than 650,000 distinct CDR3 sequences, roughly 22% of them appearing once. Sample: PBMCs, taken 21 days after the first yellow fever vaccination. The receptor set was obtained from a man aged 18 to 30 who received the YFV17D yellow fever vaccine. The CDR3 runs from the conserved cysteine through the conserved F or W. A D gene is named only where the DNA matches it firmly. A clone size is listed for some rows: how often the clone was seen (once, few, many), or a class if it is expanded.

TRBV12-3/TRBV12-4	TRBD2	16	TRBJ2-3	once	CASSKTSGGWTDTQYF	TGTGCCAGCAGTAAGACTAGCGGGGGGTGGACAGATACGCAGTATTTT
TRBV7-8	TRBD1	14	TRBJ2-3	few	CASSLDRGLSTQYF	TGTGCCAGCAGCTTAGACAGGGGATTGAGTACGCAGTATTTT
TRBV30	TRBD2	14	TRBJ2-5	once	CAWSQWEGWETQYF	TGTGCCTGGAGTCAGTGGGAGGGGTGGGAGACCCAGTACTTC
TRBV5-1	TRBD2	18	TRBJ2-6	.	CASSLASGGTSGANVLTF	TGCGCCAGCAGCTTGGCTAGCGGGGGGACCTCTGGGGCCAACGTCCTGACTTTC
TRBV7-3	.	13	TRBJ1-1	.	CASSQGHLSGAFF	TGTGCCAGCAGCCAGGGACACCTTTCAGGAGCTTTCTTT
TRBV4-1	TRBD1	14	TRBJ1-1	few	CASSEYRGRTEAFF	TGCGCCAGCAGCGAATACAGGGGACGGACTGAAGCTTTCTTT
TRBV18	.	13	TRBJ1-6	many	CASSPELSSPLHF	TGTGCCAGCTCACCGGAGTTAAGCTCACCCCTCCACTTT
TRBV5-1	TRBD1	15	TRBJ2-2	few	CASSSGQMNTGELFF	TGCGCCAGCAGCTCGGGACAGATGAACACCGGGGAGCTGTTTTTT
TRBV3-1	TRBD2	16	TRBJ2-1	.	CASSRGTSGGYNEQFF	TGTGCCAGCAGCCGGGGTACTAGCGGGGGCTACAATGAGCAGTTCTTC
TRBV11-3	.	13	TRBJ2-1	few	CASSTRPYNEQFF	TGTGCCAGCAGCACCCGGCCCTACAATGAGCAGTTCTTC
TRBV25-1	.	13	TRBJ2-7	.	CASRDRRGNEQYF	TGTGCCAGCAGGGACCGACGGGGGAACGAGCAGTACTTC
TRBV4-3	.	17	TRBJ2-3	.	CASSQAIGAGGSDTQYF	TGCGCCAGCAGCCAAGCGATCGGTGCGGGCGGATCAGATACGCAGTATTTT
TRBV6-5	.	13	TRBJ1-2	few	CASSFGAGEGYTF	.
TRBV6-5	.	14	TRBJ1-1	.	CASSTPVLNTEAFF	TGTGCCAGCAGTACGCCGGTACTGAACACTGAAGCTTTCTTT
TRBV4-1	.	15	TRBJ2-7	few	CASRPAGRGLYEQYF	TGCGCCAGCAGGCCCGCGGGGAGGGGGCTGTACGAGCAGTACTTC
TRBV4-3	.	16	TRBJ2-3	.	CASSQDLGFSTDTQYF	TGCGCCAGCAGCCAAGATCTGGGGTTTAGCACAGATACGCAGTATTTT
TRBV24-1	.	13	TRBJ2-5	few	CATSAMGRGTQYF	TGTGCCACCAGTGCCATGGGACGGGGGACCCAGTACTTC
TRBV5-6	.	12	TRBJ1-2	many	CASSLWESGYTF	TGTGCCAGCAGCTTGTGGGAAAGTGGCTACACCTTC
TRBV6-4	.	13	TRBJ2-5	.	CASSDWAGETQYF	TGTGCCAGCAGTGACTGGGCAGGAGAGACCCAGTACTTC
TRBV4-3	.	14	TRBJ2-1	once	CASSQDLGVGEQFF	TGCGCCAGCAGCCAAGACCTGGGGGTGGGTGAGCAGTTCTTC
TRBV7-9	TRBD2	16	TRBJ2-5	.	CASSPPQRGGRETQYF	TGTGCCAGCAGCCCACCCCAGCGGGGGGGCCGGGAGACCCAGTACTTC
TRBV29-1	.	15	TRBJ2-1	few	CSAGSHTVYDNEQFF	TGCAGCGCCGGGTCCCACACAGTCTATGACAATGAGCAGTTCTTC
TRBV6-5	.	17	TRBJ2-1	few	CASSYSRAGASYNEQFF	TGTGCCAGCAGTTACTCAAGGGCGGGGGCCTCCTACAATGAGCAGTTCTTC
TRBV6-2/TRBV6-3	TRBD1	16	TRBJ1-2	few	CATIHAWTGVDYGYTF	TGTGCCACCATCCACGCCTGGACAGGGGTCGACTATGGCTACACCTTC
TRBV9	.	17	TRBJ2-3	.	CASSVGGGRASADTQYF	TGTGCCAGCAGCGTAGGGGGGGGCAGGGCAAGTGCAGATACGCAGTATTTT
TRBV28	TRBD1	15	TRBJ1-6	few	CASRTGQGANSPLHF	TGTGCCAGCAGGACCGGACAGGGGGCCAATTCACCCCTCCACTTT
TRBV7-9	TRBD2	17	TRBJ2-3	few	CASSRALAGGRRDTQYF	TGTGCCAGCAGCCGAGCCCTAGCGGGGGGGCGGAGAGATACGCAGTATTTT
TRBV28	TRBD1	16	TRBJ1-5	few	CASSPGGQGSNQPQHF	TGTGCCAGCAGCCCGGGGGGACAGGGGAGCAATCAGCCCCAGCATTTT
TRBV5-1	TRBD1	15	TRBJ1-1	.	CASSSLTGQNTEAFF	TGCGCCAGCAGCTCCCTGACAGGGCAAAACACTGAAGCTTTCTTT
TRBV20-1	.	13	TRBJ1-2	many	CSARTLGGYGYTF	TGCAGTGCTAGAACTTTAGGAGGCTATGGCTACACCTTC
TRBV9	.	14	TRBJ2-5	few	CASSAQAREETQYF	TGTGCCAGCAGCGCACAGGCGAGGGAAGAGACCCAGTACTTC
TRBV19	TRBD1	13	TRBJ2-2	few	CASSTDRGTELFF	TGTGCCAGTAGTACGGACAGGGGAACGGAGCTGTTTTTT
TRBV7-2	TRBD2	16	TRBJ2-3	few	CASRKDAGGSGDTQYF	TGTGCCAGCAGGAAGGACGCGGGGGGCTCGGGAGATACGCAGTATTTT
TRBV3-1	.	14	TRBJ1-1	few	CASSQDAGNTEAFF	TGTGCCAGCAGCCAAGATGCAGGGAACACTGAAGCTTTCTTT
TRBV20-1	TRBD2	14	TRBJ2-2	.	CSAIAGGLDGELFF	TGCAGTGCTATAGCGGGGGGGCTCGACGGGGAGCTGTTTTTT